The present T cell receptor (beta chain) was sequenced within a study of OX40 agonist ivuxolimab in advanced cancers. Overall study: Patients were dosed with the agonistic anti-OX40 (CD134) antibody ivuxolimab. Two patients with cutaneous melanoma and one with hepatocellular carcinoma, three in total, showed partial responses.

The CDR3 has 13 amino acids. Trimming left V 3 bases short and J 2 bases short, with 7 bases between. The germline V gene has CDR1 SGDLS and CDR2 YYNGEE. Produced via immunoSEQ multiplex PCR; TCRdb's table is partial and in-frame only. The sample lists roughly 42,000 clones, approximately 86% occurring once. Blood specimens came from baseline, cycle 4 day 1, and cycle 7 day 1. V is TRBV9 and J is TRBJ2-3, with D perhaps matching TRBD2 (6 bases). This clonotype was obtained from an adult with an advanced solid tumor such as melanoma, head and neck, liver or kidney cancer. Here the sequenced sample was CD4+ or CD8+ T cells sorted from blood, taken in a trial of the OX40 agonist ivuxolimab. CDR3 protein: CASSGGTTDTQYF. The CDR3 nucleotides are TGTGCCAGCAGCGGCGGGACCACAGATACGCAGTATTTT.